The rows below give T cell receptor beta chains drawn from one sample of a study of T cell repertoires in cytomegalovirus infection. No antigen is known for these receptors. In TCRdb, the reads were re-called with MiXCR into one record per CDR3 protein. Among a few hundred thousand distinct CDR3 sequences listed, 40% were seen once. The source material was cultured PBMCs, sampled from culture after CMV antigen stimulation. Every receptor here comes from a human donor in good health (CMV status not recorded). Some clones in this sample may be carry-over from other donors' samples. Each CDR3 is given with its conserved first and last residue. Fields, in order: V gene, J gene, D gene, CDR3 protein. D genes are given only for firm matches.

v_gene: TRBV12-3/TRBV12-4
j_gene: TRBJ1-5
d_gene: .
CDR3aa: CASSLRVDVASQPQHF

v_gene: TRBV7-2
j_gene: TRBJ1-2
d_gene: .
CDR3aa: CASSLQGTNYGYTF

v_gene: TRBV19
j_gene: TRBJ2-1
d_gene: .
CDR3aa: CASTPMVAPYNEQFF

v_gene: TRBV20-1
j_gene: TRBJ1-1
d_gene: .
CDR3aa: CSLKRQTEAFF

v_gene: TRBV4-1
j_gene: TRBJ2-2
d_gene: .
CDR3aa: CASTYGLGAGELFF

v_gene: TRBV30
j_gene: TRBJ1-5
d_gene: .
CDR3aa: CAWSGGVGNQPQHF

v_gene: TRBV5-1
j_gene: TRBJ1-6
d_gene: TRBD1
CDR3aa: CASSFDRGGSPLHF

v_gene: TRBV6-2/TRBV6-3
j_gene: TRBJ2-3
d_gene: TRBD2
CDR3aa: CASRLGLAGASGTQYF

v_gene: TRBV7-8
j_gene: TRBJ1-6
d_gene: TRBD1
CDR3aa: CASSYSGQRDSPLHF

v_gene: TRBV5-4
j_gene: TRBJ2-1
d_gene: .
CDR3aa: CATSRSGGGGPYNEQFF

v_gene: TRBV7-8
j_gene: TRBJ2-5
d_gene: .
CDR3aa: CASTAGRTYETQYF

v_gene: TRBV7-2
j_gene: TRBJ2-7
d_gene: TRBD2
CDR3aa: CASRAGEEQYF

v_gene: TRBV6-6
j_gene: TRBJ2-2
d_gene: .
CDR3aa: CASRAAGNTGELFF

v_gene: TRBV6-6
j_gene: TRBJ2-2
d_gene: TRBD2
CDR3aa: CASSWTSGEYLGTGELFF

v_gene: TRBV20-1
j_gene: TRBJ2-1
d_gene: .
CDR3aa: CSARGGASTTPYNEQFF

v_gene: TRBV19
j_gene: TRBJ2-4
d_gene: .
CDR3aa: CASSFGTLNIQYF

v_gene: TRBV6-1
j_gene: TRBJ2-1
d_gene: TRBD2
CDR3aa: CAIPGTTTDEQFF

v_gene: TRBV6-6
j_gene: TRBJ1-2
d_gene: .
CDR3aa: CATGAGGVGYGYTF

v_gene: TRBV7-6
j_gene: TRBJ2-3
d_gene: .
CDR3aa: CASSPPIRTDTQYF

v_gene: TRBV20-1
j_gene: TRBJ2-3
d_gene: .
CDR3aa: CSAREGTFTDTQYF